This TCR beta chain was sequenced for a study of early T cells in non-severe SARS-CoV-2 infection. The ends were cut back, 6 bases at V and 10 bases at J, with 9 bases in the middle. The CDR3 extends over 10 amino acids. Germline V CDR1 and CDR2: SEHNR, FQNEAQ (reference sequence). This clonotype was recorded many times. TCRdb re-called the 5' RACE reads with MiXCR, one entry per CDR3 protein. The sample gives under 40,000 distinct CDR3 sequences, 5.9% of which show up once; under 5.5% is in the top ten. Sequenced material: whole blood. The chain employs TRBV7-9 and TRBJ1-1; D is ambiguous. The receptor was isolated from an adult who was a healthcare worker with PCR-confirmed SARS-CoV-2 infection or an uninfected control (not recorded which). CDR3 amino acids: CASSNSGAFF. As DNA, the CDR3 is TGTGCCAGCAGTAACAGCGGAGCTTTCTTT.